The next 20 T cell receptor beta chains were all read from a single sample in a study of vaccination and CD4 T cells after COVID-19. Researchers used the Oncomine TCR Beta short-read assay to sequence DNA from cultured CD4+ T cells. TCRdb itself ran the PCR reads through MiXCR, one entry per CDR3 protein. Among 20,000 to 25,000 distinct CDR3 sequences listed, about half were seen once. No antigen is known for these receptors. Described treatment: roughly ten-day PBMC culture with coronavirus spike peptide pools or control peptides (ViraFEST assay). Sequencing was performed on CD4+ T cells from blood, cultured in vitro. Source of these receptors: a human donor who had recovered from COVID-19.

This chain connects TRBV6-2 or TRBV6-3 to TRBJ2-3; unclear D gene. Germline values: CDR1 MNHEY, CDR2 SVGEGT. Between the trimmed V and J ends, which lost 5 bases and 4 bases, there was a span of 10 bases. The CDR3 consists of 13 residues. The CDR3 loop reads CASSLYRADTQYF. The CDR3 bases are TGTGCCAGCAGTCTATACCGGGCAGATACGCAGTATTTT.

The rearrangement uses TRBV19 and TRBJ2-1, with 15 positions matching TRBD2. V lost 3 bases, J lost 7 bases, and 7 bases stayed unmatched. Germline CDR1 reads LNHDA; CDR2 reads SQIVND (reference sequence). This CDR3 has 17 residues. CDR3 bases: TGTGCCAGTAGTATGGATCTGGGACTAGCGGGAGGAAATGAGCAGTTCTTC. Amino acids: CASSMDLGLAGGNEQFF.

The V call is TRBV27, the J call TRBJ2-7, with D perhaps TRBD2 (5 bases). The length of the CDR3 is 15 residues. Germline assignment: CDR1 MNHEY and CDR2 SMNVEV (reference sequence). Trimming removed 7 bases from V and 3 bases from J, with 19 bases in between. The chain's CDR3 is CASNERAGVGYEQYF. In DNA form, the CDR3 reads TGTGCCAGCAATGAGCGAGCCGGGGTTGGCTACGAGCAGTACTTC.

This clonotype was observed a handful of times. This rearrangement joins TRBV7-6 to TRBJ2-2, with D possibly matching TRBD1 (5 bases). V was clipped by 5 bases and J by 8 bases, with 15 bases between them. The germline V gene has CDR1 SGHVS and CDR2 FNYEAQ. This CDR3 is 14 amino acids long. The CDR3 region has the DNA TGTGCCAGCAGCGACGGCAGGGTGGCTGGGGAGCTGTTTTTT. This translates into CASSDGRVAGELFF.

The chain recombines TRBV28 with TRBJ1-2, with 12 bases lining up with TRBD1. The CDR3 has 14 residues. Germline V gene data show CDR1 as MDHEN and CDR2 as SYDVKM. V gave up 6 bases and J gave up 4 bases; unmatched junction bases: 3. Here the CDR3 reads CASRGTGGGYGYTF. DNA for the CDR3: TGTGCCAGCAGAGGGACAGGGGGCGGCTATGGCTACACCTTC.

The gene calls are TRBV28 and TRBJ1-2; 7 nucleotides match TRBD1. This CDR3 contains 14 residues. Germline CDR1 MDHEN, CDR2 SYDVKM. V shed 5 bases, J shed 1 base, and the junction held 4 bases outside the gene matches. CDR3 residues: CASSKGAGNYGYTF. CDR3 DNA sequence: TGTGCCAGCAGTAAGGGGGCCGGTAACTATGGCTACACCTTC.

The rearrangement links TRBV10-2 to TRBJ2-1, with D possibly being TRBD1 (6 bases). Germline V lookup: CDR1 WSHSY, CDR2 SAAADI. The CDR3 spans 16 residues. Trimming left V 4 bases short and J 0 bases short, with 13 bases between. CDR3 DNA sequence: TGCGCCAGCAGTGCCCCAGACAGGAGCTCCTACAATGAGCAGTTCTTC. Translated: CASSAPDRSSYNEQFF.

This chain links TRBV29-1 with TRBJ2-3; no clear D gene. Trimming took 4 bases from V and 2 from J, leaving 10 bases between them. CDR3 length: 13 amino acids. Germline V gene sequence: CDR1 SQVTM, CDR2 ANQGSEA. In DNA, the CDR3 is TGCAGCGTTGTGTCAGGTTACACAGATACGCAGTATTTT. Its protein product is CSVVSGYTDTQYF.

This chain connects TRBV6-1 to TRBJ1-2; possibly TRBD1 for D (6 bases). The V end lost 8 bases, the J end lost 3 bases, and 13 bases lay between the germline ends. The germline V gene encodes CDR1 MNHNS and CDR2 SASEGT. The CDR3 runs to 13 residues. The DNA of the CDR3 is TGTGCCAGCGGTCACAGGGTGGACTATGGCTACACCTTC. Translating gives CASGHRVDYGYTF.

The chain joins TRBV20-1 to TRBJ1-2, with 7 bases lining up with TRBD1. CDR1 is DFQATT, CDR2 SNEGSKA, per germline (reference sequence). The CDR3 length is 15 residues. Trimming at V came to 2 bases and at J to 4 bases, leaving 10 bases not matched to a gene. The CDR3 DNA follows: TGCAGTGCTAGACCCCAACCAGACAGGGCCTATGGCTACACCTTC. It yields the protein CSARPQPDRAYGYTF.

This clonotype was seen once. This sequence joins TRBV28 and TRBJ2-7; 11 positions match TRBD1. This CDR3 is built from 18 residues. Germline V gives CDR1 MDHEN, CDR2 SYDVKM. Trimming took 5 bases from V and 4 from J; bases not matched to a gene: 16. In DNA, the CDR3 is TGTGCCAGCAGTGCCTCCCGGCCAGGACAGGGGGCCCTTTACGAGCAGTACTTC. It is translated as CASSASRPGQGALYEQYF.

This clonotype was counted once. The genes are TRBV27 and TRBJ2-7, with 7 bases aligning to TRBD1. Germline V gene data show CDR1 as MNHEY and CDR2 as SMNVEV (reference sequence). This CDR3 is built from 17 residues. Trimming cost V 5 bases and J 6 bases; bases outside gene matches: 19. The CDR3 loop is CASSMAYTGAGTAEQYF. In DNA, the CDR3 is TGTGCCAGCAGTATGGCTTACACAGGGGCCGGAACTGCCGAGCAGTACTTC.

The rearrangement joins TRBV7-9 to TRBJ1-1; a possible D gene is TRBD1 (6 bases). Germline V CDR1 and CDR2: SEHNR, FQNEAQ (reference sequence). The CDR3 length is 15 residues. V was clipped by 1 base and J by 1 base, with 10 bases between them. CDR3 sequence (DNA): TGTGCCAGCAGCTTAGGGCAGGGGTCGAACACTGAAGCTTTCTTT. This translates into CASSLGQGSNTEAFF.

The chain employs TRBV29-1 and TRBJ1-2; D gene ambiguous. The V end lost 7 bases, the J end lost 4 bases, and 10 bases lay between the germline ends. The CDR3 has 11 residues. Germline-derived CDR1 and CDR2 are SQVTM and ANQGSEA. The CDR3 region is CSAGSGYGYTF. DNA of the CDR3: TGCAGCGCTGGGTCTGGCTATGGCTACACCTTC.

Written as DNA, the CDR3 is TGCAGTGCTGCCCCCGGGGTAGGTTCCCACGAGCAGTACTTC. It specifies CSAAPGVGSHEQYF. The chain uses TRBV20-1 and TRBJ2-7; maybe TRBD2 (5 bases). CDR3 length: 14 residues. CDR1 is DFQATT, CDR2 SNEGSKA, per germline (reference sequence). The V end lost 5 bases, the J end lost 5 bases, and 19 bases lay between the germline ends.

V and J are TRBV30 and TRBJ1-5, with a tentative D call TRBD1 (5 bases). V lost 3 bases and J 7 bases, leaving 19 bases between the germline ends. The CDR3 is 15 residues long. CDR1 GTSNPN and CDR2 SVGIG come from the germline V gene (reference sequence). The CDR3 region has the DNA TGTGCCTGGAGCGGGTTAGGGCAGGGAAGGCAGCCCCAGCATTTT. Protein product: CAWSGLGQGRQPQHF. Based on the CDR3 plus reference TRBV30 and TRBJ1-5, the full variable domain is SQTIHQWPATLVQPVGSPLSLECTVEGTSNPNLYWYRQAAGRGLQLLFYSVGIGQISSEVPQNLSASRPQDRQFILSSKKLLLSDSGFYLCAWSGLGQGRQPQHFGDGTRLSIL.

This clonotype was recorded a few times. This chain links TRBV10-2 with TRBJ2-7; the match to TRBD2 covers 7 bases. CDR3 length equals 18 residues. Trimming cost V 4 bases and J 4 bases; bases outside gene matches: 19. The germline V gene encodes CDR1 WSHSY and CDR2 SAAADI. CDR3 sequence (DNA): TGCGCCAGCAGTGCCTATTATCCGGGCGGGAGATTAGGATACGAGCAGTACTTC. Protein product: CASSAYYPGGRLGYEQYF.

CDR3 loop: CSARVQGRPSGETQYF. The CDR3 DNA is TGCAGTGCTAGAGTTCAAGGACGACCCTCGGGAGAGACCCAGTACTTC. The V gene is TRBV20-1, the J gene TRBJ2-5; no clear D gene. There are 16 residues in the CDR3. With 1 base removed from V and 4 bases from J, the gap between germline ends came to 19 bases. Germline V lookup: CDR1 DFQATT, CDR2 SNEGSKA (reference sequence).

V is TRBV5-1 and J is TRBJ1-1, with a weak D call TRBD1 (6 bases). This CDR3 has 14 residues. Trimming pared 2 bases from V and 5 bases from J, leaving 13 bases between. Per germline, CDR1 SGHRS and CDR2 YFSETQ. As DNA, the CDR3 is TGCGCCAGCAGCTTTCAGGGGCAAGGGACTGAAGCTTTCTTT. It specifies CASSFQGQGTEAFF.

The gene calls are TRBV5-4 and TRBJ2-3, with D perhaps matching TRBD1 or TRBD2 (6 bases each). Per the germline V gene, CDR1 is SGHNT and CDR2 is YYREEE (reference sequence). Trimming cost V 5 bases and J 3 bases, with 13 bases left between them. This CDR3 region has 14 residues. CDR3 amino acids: CASRTGRSTDTQYF. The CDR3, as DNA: TGTGCCAGCAGAACAGGGAGGAGTACAGATACGCAGTATTTT. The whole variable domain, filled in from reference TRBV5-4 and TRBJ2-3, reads ETGVTQSPTHLIKTRGQQVTLRCSSQSGHNTVSWYQQALGQGPQFIFQYYREEENGRGNFPPRFSGLQFPNYSSELNVNALELDDSALYLCASRTGRSTDTQYFGPGTRLTVL.